The 32 T cell receptor beta chains given below trace back to one sample, sequenced in a study of memory CD4+ T cells and cytomegalovirus serostatus. Single viable CD3+CD4+CD8-CD45RO+ cells were sorted as the memory CD4+ T cells. Measured with immunoSEQ multiplex PCR; TCRdb has only the in-frame clones, and not every one. This sample carries 50,000 to 60,000 clones, around four fifths of them seen once, and the ten largest clones take 1.3% to 1.5%. What was sequenced was memory CD4+ T cells from blood. These receptors were collected from an adult in good health and CMV-seropositive.

V is TRBV6-5 and J is TRBJ2-7, with no clear D. This CDR3 has 14 residues. V was clipped by 6 bases and J by 0 bases, with 12 bases between them. The germline CDR1 and CDR2 sequences are MNHEY and SVGAGI. DNA for the CDR3: TGTGCCAGCAGAGGCAGCTTTAGCTCCTACGAGCAGTACTTC. This gives the protein CASRGSFSSYEQYF.

The V gene is TRBV5-1, the J gene TRBJ2-1; D may be TRBD1 (6 bases). The V gene lost 3 bases and the J gene lost 5 bases, with 12 bases spanning the gap. This CDR3 is 14 amino acids long. Germline values: CDR1 SGHRS, CDR2 YFSETQ. In DNA, the CDR3 is TGCGCCAGCAGCTCCGGACAGTACCACAATGAGCAGTTCTTC. As protein: CASSSGQYHNEQFF. Full variable domain (outside the CDR3, taken from reference TRBV5-1 and TRBJ2-1): KAGVTQTPRYLIKTRGQQVTLSCSPISGHRSVSWYQQTPGQGLQFLFEYFSETQRNKGNFPGRFSGRQFSNSRSEMNVSTLELGDSALYLCASSSGQYHNEQFFGPGTRLTVL.

The chain uses TRBV28 and TRBJ1-3, with D hard to call. The germline V gene has CDR1 MDHEN and CDR2 SYDVKM. Between the trimmed V and J ends, which lost 3 bases and 3 bases, there was a span of 3 bases. This CDR3 spans 12 amino acids. This CDR3 is CASSFRGNTIYF. CDR3 coding DNA: TGTGCCAGCAGTTTCCGTGGAAACACCATATATTTT. The full variable domain, with the rest looked up from reference TRBV28 and TRBJ1-3, is DVKVTQSSRYLVKRTGEKVFLECVQDMDHENMFWYRQDPGLGLRLIYFSYDVKMKEKGDIPEGYSVSREKKERFSLILESASTNQTSMYLCASSFRGNTIYFGEGSWLTVV.

The rearrangement links TRBV6-6 to TRBJ1-6; maybe TRBD1 (5 bases). The V gene's germline CDR1 is MNHNY and CDR2 SVGAGI (reference sequence). Trimming shortened V by 8 bases and J by 0 bases, and 8 bases separated the two germline ends. The CDR3 runs to 14 residues. The CDR3 loop reads CASGASSYNSPLHF. In nucleotides, the CDR3 is TGTGCCAGCGGGGCCAGCTCCTATAATTCACCCCTCCACTTT.

This clone has only a few counts. V usage is TRBV11-2 and J usage is TRBJ1-5, with unresolved D. CDR3 length equals 14 residues. V gave up 5 bases and J gave up 7 bases, with 15 bases separating them. The germline gives CDR1 SGHAT, CDR2 FQNNGV. DNA of the CDR3: TGTGCCAGCAGCCCCAGTTATCCGGGGCAGCCCCAGCATTTT. Its protein is CASSPSYPGQPQHF.

V and J are TRBV7-8 and TRBJ2-1, with D tentatively TRBD2 (5 bases). Trimming stripped 4 bases from V and 0 bases from J, with 10 bases between. This CDR3 contains 15 residues. The germline CDR1 and CDR2 sequences are SGHVS and FQNEAQ. In DNA form, the CDR3 reads TGTGCCAGCAGCTCCACTAGGAGCTCCTACAATGAGCAGTTCTTC. It specifies CASSSTRSSYNEQFF.

The chain links TRBV18 to TRBJ1-5, with D unresolved. The V gene's germline CDR1 is KGHSH and CDR2 LQKENI. The CDR3 runs 18 residues. The V end lost 2 bases, the J end lost 0 bases, and 17 bases lay between the germline ends. The CDR3 here is CASSPSGRTTSSNQPQHF. The CDR3 DNA sequence: TGTGCCAGCTCACCAAGTGGTAGAACGACCAGTAGCAATCAGCCCCAGCATTTT.

The V gene is TRBV30, the J gene TRBJ2-6, with D hard to call. Trimming took 0 bases from V and 5 from J, leaving 14 bases between them. The germline CDR1 and CDR2 sequences are GTSNPN and SVGIG (reference sequence). There are 16 residues in the CDR3. CDR3 bases: TGTGCCTGGAGTGTACAAGGGTTCTCCCGGGCCAACGTCCTGACTTTC. This encodes CAWSVQGFSRANVLTF.

The chain uses TRBV7-9 and TRBJ1-2, with D unclear. Germline V gene sequence: CDR1 SEHNR, CDR2 FQNEAQ (reference sequence). Trimming stripped 3 bases from V and 4 bases from J, with 6 bases between. The CDR3 loop spans 12 amino acids. This CDR3 reads CASSFEVYGYTF. The CDR3 nucleotides are TGTGCCAGCAGCTTTGAGGTCTATGGCTACACCTTC.

This rearrangement joins TRBV29-1 to TRBJ1-2; D might be TRBD1 (5 bases). The CDR3 totals 13 residues. CDR1 and CDR2 from the germline V gene are SQVTM and ANQGSEA. The germline V and J ends were trimmed by 3 bases and 2 bases, with 10 bases remaining between them. The CDR3 sequence: CSVEGGGNYGYTF. DNA of the CDR3: TGCAGCGTTGAGGGGGGTGGAAACTATGGCTACACCTTC. The full variable domain, completed using reference TRBV29-1 and TRBJ1-2, is SAVISQKPSRDICQRGTSLTIQCQVDSQVTMMFWYRQQPGQSLTLIATANQGSEATYESGFVIDKFPISRPNLTFSTLTVSNMSPEDSSIYLCSVEGGGNYGYTFGSGTRLTVV.

The V call is TRBV6-1, the J call TRBJ1-2; 8 bases map to TRBD1. The length of the CDR3 is 15 residues. J lost 3 bases, V lost 7 bases, and 10 bases had no gene match. Germline CDR1 and CDR2: MNHNS and SASEGT. CDR3 region: CASTLDRGGDYGYTF. CDR3 DNA sequence: TGTGCCAGCACCCTAGACAGGGGCGGTGACTATGGCTACACCTTC.

J is TRBJ2-3 and V is TRBV2; 10 bases are shared with TRBD2. V trimming: 6 bases; J trimming: 5 bases; junction bases outside the gene matches: 8. Germline V CDR1 and CDR2: SNHLY, FYNNEI. This CDR3 spans 15 amino acids. CDR3 sequence reads: CASRIGLAEGDTQYF. CDR3 DNA: TGTGCCAGCAGGATAGGACTAGCGGAGGGAGATACGCAGTATTTT.

J is TRBJ2-2 and V is TRBV7-8; D is uncertain. V lost 4 bases, J lost 6 bases, and 6 bases lay in between. CDR1 is SGHVS, CDR2 FQNEAQ, per germline. The CDR3 runs to 12 residues. The CDR3 region is CASSSLAGELFF. CDR3 in DNA: TGTGCCAGCAGCTCCCTGGCCGGGGAGCTGTTTTTT.

This clone was seen more than once but under ten times. This chain's CDR3 is CASSEGGLASYEQYF. The DNA of the CDR3 is TGTGCCAGCAGTGAAGGGGGGCTAGCCTCCTACGAGCAGTACTTC. The chain joins TRBV2 to TRBJ2-7, with D perhaps TRBD1 (6 bases). The germline CDR1 and CDR2 sequences are SNHLY and FYNNEI. Trimming took off 1 base at V and 0 bases at J, with 10 bases between the two ends. This CDR3 has 15 amino acids.

A few counts support this clone. The genes are TRBV6-1 and TRBJ2-7, with 9 nucleotides matching TRBD2. Looked up from germline, CDR1 is MNHNS and CDR2 is SASEGT. This CDR3 is 15 amino acids long. V lost 5 bases to trimming and J lost 3 bases; unmatched junction nucleotides: 8. In DNA form, the CDR3 reads TGTGCCAGCAGTACCTCGACTAGCGGCGTCTACGAGCAGTACTTC. Residues: CASSTSTSGVYEQYF.

This clone turned up a few times. This chain joins TRBV5-1 and TRBJ1-1; 9 bases agree with TRBD1. CDR3 size: 15 residues. Germline assignment: CDR1 SGHRS and CDR2 YFSETQ. V dropped 6 bases and J dropped 1; count of bases not matched to a gene: 7. The CDR3 coding sequence is TGCGCCAGCACCTGGACAGGGGCGACGAACACTGAAGCTTTCTTT. This translates into CASTWTGATNTEAFF.

This chain joins TRBV7-9 and TRBJ1-5; 11 bases align to TRBD1. Germline V gene sequence: CDR1 SEHNR, CDR2 FQNEAQ (reference sequence). The CDR3 totals 16 residues. With 1 base clipped from V and 1 base from J, the junction kept 0 bases outside the gene matches. The CDR3 sequence: CASSLGDRGSNQPQHF. The CDR3 nucleotides read TGTGCCAGCAGCTTAGGGGACAGGGGGAGCAATCAGCCCCAGCATTTT.

This CDR3 is CASRDGNTGELFF. The CDR3 DNA sequence: TGTGCCAGCAGGGACGGGAACACCGGGGAGCTGTTTTTT. The chain links TRBV6-1 to TRBJ2-2, with D unresolved. The ends were cut back, 6 bases at V and 1 base at J, with 6 bases in the middle. The germline V gene has CDR1 MNHNS and CDR2 SASEGT. The CDR3 spans 13 residues.

This clone showed up just a few times. The rearrangement links TRBV6-1 to TRBJ1-4, with D uncertain. Deletions cut 1 base from V and 8 bases from J, with 23 bases between. This CDR3 has 18 amino acids. Germline V gene sequence: CDR1 MNHNS, CDR2 SASEGT. CDR3 loop: CASSEEGSQAGPWEKLFF. CDR3 bases: TGTGCCAGCAGTGAAGAAGGGAGCCAGGCCGGACCTTGGGAAAAACTGTTTTTT.

Notes on this clone: A much larger clone lies one base from this, so it may be a read error. The chain links TRBV19 to TRBJ1-5; D is ambiguous. The CDR3 loop spans 15 amino acids. The germline V gene encodes CDR1 LNHDA and CDR2 SQIVND (reference sequence). CDR3 region: CASSTRTGGDQPRHF. DNA of the CDR3: TGTGCCAGTAGTACTCGGACGGGCGGGGATCAGCCCCGGCATTTT.

Here the CDR3 reads CASSPGQGSTFF. The CDR3 bases are TGTGCCAGCAGCCCGGGACAGGGATCTACTTTCTTT. The rearrangement joins TRBV6-5 to TRBJ1-1; 9 bases line up with TRBD1. Unmatched junction bases numbered 8, after V lost 6 bases and J lost 12 bases. Germline V gene data show CDR1 as MNHEY and CDR2 as SVGAGI. The CDR3 is made up of 12 amino acids.

The chain links TRBV19 to TRBJ2-5; TRBD1 is a possible D gene (6 bases). The J call may be faulty, since TRBJ2-7 better matches the DNA end. The CDR3 has 12 residues. CDR1 LNHDA and CDR2 SQIVND come from the germline V gene (reference sequence). The CDR3 sequence: CASSTRGDEQYF. The CDR3 DNA reads as TGTGCCAGTAGTACCAGGGGCGACGAGCAGTACTTC.

This chain joins TRBV9 and TRBJ2-1; TRBD1 matches 8 bases. The CDR3 has 15 amino acids. Unmatched junction bases numbered 8, after V lost 4 bases and J lost 5 bases. Looked up from germline, CDR1 is SGDLS and CDR2 is YYNGEE. In DNA form, the CDR3 reads TGTGCCAGCAGCATCGGGACAGGTATGAACAATGAGCAGTTCTTC. As protein: CASSIGTGMNNEQFF.

The V gene is TRBV19, the J gene TRBJ2-6; 10 bases are shared with TRBD1. The CDR3 length is 17 residues. The V gene end was trimmed by 6 bases and the J gene end by 1 base; junction bases not matched to a gene: 6. Germline V lookup: CDR1 LNHDA, CDR2 SQIVND (reference sequence). The CDR3, as DNA: TGTGCCAGTAGGTATGGGACAGGGGTTTCTGGGGCCAACGTCCTGACTTTC. It encodes CASRYGTGVSGANVLTF.

This sequence joins TRBV19 and TRBJ1-5; TRBD1 matches 10 bases. The CDR3 is 16 residues long. Per germline, CDR1 LNHDA and CDR2 SQIVND (reference sequence). Losses at the gene ends were 8 bases for V and 4 bases for J; bases not matched to a gene: 11. CDR3 coding DNA: TGTGCCAGTCAACAACAGGACAGGGGGAGAAATCAGCCCCAGCATTTT. This translates into CASQQQDRGRNQPQHF.

The V and J genes are TRBV19 and TRBJ2-2, with a weak D call TRBD2 (6 bases). Germline assignment: CDR1 LNHDA and CDR2 SQIVND (reference sequence). There are 19 residues in the CDR3. Trimming removed 5 bases at V and 4 bases at J, with 26 bases between. The CDR3 protein is CASSFYPLTPRGTTGELFF. CDR3 nucleotide sequence: TGTGCCAGTAGTTTCTACCCCCTGACCCCCCGGGGGACCACCGGGGAGCTGTTTTTT.

The chain has TRBV5-6 and TRBJ1-2; D might be TRBD1 (5 bases). The CDR3 is 14 residues long. Germline CDR1 and CDR2: SGHDT and YYEEEE. Trimming took 1 base from V and 4 from J, leaving 11 bases between them. The CDR3 here is CASSLMGLSYGYTF. The CDR3 region has the DNA TGTGCCAGCAGCTTGATGGGGCTGAGCTATGGCTACACCTTC.

The chain is built from TRBV30 and TRBJ1-5, with 11 bases fitting TRBD1. Germline CDR1 and CDR2: GTSNPN and SVGIG (reference sequence). The length of the CDR3 is 16 residues. The V and J ends lost 3 bases and 0 bases, in that order; junction bases with no gene match: 4. DNA for the CDR3: TGTGCCTGGAGCGGGACAGGGGGATATAGCAATCAGCCCCAGCATTTT. The encoded protein is CAWSGTGGYSNQPQHF.

The chain is built from TRBV5-6 and TRBJ2-7; D unclear. V dropped 0 bases and J dropped 2 bases, with 9 bases sitting between them. In germline, CDR1 is SGHDT, CDR2 YYEEEE. This CDR3 is built from 14 residues. The CDR3 protein is CASSLDPGPYEQYF. For the CDR3, the DNA is TGTGCCAGCAGCTTGGATCCGGGTCCCTACGAGCAGTACTTC.

This clone has a handful of counts. V usage is TRBV9 and J usage is TRBJ2-7; D may be TRBD2 (6 bases). The germline V gene has CDR1 SGDLS and CDR2 YYNGEE. The V end was cut by 3 bases, the J end by 2 bases, with 15 bases between. The CDR3 length is 15 residues. CDR3 residues: CASSEGLASTYEQYF. Written as DNA, the CDR3 is TGTGCCAGCAGCGAGGGGCTAGCGAGTACCTACGAGCAGTACTTC.

The chain combines TRBV4-2 with TRBJ1-6; 8 bases agree with TRBD1. Per the germline V gene, CDR1 is LGHNA and CDR2 is YNFKEQ. The CDR3 is 18 residues long. J was trimmed by 4 bases and V by 1 base; bases with no gene match: 9. CDR3 sequence: CASSQVLSRQGYNSPLHF. Written as DNA, the CDR3 is TGTGCCAGCAGCCAAGTCCTTAGCAGACAGGGGTATAATTCACCCCTCCACTTT.

J is TRBJ1-1 and V is TRBV5-1; a weak D match, TRBD1 (5 bases). V shed 1 base and J shed 0 bases, with 10 bases lying between them. The CDR3 loop spans 15 amino acids. CDR1 is SGHRS and CDR2 is YFSETQ in the germline V gene. The CDR3 sequence: CASSLLGGMNTEAFF. The CDR3 bases are TGCGCCAGCAGCTTGTTGGGGGGGATGAACACTGAAGCTTTCTTT.